This TCR beta chain is drawn from a study of T-cell memory formation after mild COVID-19. V gave up 0 bases and J gave up 4 bases, with 7 bases separating them. The CDR3 is made up of 13 amino acids. Per germline, CDR1 SGDLS and CDR2 YYNGEE. MiXCR, run by TCRdb on the 5' RACE reads, gives a single entry per CDR3 protein. The sample shows 200,000 or so distinct CDR3 sequences, around 9.1% of them seen only once. The J gene is TRBJ2-5, the V gene TRBV9; weak D call: TRBD2 (5 bases). The clonotype comes from a man between 18 and 35 years old who had mild COVID-19 (a few samples of this study predate the infection). Cell type and time point are not known. The material sequenced was PBMCs or a T cell subset sorted from them (not recorded which). In DNA, the CDR3 is TGTGCCAGCAGCGTAGCGGAGGCAGAGACCCAGTACTTC. This translates into CASSVAEAETQYF. Combining the CDR3 with reference TRBV9 and TRBJ2-5 gives the whole variable domain DSGVTQTPKHLITATGQRVTLRCSPRSGDLSVYWYQQSLDQGLQFLIQYYNGEERAKGNILERFSAQQFPDLHSELNLSSLELGDSALYFCASSVAEAETQYFGPGTRLLVL.